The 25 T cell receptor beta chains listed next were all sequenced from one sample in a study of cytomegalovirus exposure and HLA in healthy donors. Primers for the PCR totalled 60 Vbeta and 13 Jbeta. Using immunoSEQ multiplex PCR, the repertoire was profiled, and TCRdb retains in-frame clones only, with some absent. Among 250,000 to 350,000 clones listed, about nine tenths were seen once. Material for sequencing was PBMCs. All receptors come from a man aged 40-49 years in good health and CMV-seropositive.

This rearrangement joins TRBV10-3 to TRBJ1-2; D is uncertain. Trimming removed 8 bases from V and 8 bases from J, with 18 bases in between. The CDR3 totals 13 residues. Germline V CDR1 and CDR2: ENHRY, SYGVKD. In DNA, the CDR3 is TGTGCCATCTGGGAGAGGGAAGGATCGGGCTACACCTTC. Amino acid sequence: CAIWEREGSGYTF.

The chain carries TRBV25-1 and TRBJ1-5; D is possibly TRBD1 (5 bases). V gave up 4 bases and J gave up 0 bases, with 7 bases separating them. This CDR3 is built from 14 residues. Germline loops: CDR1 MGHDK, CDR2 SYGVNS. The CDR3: CASSVRASNQPQHF. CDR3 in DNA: TGTGCCAGCAGTGTCAGGGCTAGCAATCAGCCCCAGCATTTT. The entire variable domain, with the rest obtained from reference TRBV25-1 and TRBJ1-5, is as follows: EADIYQTPRYLVIGTGKKITLECSQTMGHDKMYWYQQDPGMELHLIHYSYGVNSTEKGDLSSESTVSRIRTEHFPLTLESARPSHTSQYLCASSVRASNQPQHFGDGTRLSIL.

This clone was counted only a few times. In DNA form, the CDR3 reads TGCGCCAGCAGCCCCGGGGACAGTAATCAGCCCCAGCATTTT. As protein: CASSPGDSNQPQHF. The chain couples TRBV5-1 to TRBJ1-5; 7 bases align to TRBD1. Trimming cost V 4 bases and J 4 bases; bases outside gene matches: 5. This CDR3 has 14 amino acids. Germline V gives CDR1 SGHRS, CDR2 YFSETQ.

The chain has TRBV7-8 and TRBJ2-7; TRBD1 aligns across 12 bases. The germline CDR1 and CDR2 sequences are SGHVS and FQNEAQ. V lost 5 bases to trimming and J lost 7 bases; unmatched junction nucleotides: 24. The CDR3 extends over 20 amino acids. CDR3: CASSITPGQGAGTAALEQYF. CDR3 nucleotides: TGTGCCAGCAGCATCACCCCGGGACAGGGGGCGGGAACCGCGGCACTTGAGCAGTACTTC.

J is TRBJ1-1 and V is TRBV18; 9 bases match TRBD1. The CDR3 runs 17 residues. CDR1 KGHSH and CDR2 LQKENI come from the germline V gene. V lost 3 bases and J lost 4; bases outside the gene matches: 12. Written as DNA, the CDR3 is TGTGCCAGCTCACCGACCGACAGGGGGACCCGGGGCACTGAAGCTTTCTTT. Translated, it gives CASSPTDRGTRGTEAFF. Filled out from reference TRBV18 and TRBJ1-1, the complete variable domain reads NAGVMQNPRHLVRRRGQEARLRCSPMKGHSHVYWYRQLPEEGLKFMVYLQKENIIDESGMPKERFSAEFPKEGPSILRIQQVVRGDSAAYFCASSPTDRGTRGTEAFFGQGTRLTVV.

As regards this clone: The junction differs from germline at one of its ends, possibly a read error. CDR3 residues: CSSSLRAGKSSYEQYF. The CDR3 DNA sequence: TGTTCCAGCAGCTTAAGGGCAGGGAAGAGCTCCTACGAGCAGTACTTC. This chain links TRBV7-9 with TRBJ2-7, with a possible D match to TRBD1 (5 bases). This CDR3 comprises 16 residues. Germline loops: CDR1 SEHNR, CDR2 FQNEAQ (reference sequence).

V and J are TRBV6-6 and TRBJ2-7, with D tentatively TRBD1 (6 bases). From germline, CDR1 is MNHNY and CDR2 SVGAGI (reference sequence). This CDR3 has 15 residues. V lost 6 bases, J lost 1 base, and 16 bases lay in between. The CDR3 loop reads CASRGPSDRSYEQYF. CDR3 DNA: TGTGCCAGCAGGGGGCCGTCGGACAGATCCTACGAGCAGTACTTC.

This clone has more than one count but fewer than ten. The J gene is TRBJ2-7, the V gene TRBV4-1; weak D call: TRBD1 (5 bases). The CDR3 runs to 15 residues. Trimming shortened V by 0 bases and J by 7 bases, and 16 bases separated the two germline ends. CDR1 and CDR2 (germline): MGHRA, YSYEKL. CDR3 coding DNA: TGCGCCAGCAGCCAAGACAGGGAATTGTTGCAGGAGCAGTACTTC. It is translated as CASSQDRELLQEQYF.

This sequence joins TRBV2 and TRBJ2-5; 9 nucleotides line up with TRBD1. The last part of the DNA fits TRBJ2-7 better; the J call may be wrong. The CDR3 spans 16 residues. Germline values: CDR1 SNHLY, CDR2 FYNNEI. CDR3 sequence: CASSVGVTGGTYEQYF. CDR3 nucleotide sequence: TGTGCCAGCAGTGTGGGGGTGACAGGGGGTACCTACGAGCAGTACTTC.

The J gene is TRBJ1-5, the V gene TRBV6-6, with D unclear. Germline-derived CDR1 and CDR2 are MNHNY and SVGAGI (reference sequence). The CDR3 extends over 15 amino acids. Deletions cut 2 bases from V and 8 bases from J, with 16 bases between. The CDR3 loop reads CASSYHITSTKPQHF. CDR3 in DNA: TGTGCCAGCAGTTACCATATAACAAGCACTAAGCCCCAGCATTTT.

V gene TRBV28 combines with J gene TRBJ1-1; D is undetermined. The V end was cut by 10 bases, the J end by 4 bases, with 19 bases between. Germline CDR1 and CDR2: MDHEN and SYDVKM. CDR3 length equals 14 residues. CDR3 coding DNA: TGTGCCACCATTGCCCGAGGGCTTCGCACTGAAGCTTTCTTT. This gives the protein CATIARGLRTEAFF.

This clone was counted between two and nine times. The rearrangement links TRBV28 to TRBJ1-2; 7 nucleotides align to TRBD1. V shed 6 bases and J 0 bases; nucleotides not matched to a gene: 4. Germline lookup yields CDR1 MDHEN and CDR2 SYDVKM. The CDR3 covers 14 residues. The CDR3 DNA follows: TGTGCCAGCAGGAACAGGGGTTCTAACTATGGCTACACCTTC. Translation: CASRNRGSNYGYTF.

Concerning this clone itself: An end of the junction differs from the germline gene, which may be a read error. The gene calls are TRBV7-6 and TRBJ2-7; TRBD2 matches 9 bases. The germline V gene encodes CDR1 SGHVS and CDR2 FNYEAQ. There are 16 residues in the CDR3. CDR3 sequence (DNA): TGTGCCAGCAGCCCACCTGGCCTAGCGGGAACCTACGGGCAGTACTTC. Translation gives CASSPPGLAGTYGQYF.

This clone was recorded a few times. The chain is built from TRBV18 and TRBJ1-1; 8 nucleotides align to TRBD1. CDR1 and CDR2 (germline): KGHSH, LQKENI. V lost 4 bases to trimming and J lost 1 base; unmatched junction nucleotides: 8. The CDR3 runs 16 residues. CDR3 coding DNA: TGTGCCAGCTCACTCCGGCTGACAGGGGAGAACACTGAAGCTTTCTTT. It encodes CASSLRLTGENTEAFF.

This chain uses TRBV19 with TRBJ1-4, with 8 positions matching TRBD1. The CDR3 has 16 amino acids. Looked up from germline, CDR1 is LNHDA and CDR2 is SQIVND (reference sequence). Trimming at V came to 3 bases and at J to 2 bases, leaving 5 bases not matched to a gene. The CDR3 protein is CASSMQGARTNEKLFF. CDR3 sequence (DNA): TGTGCCAGTAGTATGCAGGGGGCGAGGACTAATGAAAAACTGTTTTTT.

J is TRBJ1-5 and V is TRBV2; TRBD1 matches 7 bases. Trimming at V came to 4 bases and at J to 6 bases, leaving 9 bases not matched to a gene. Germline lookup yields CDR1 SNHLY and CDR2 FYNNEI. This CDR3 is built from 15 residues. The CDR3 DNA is TGTGCCAGCAGTGGACAGGGACGGGGGAGTCAGCCCCAGCATTTT. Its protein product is CASSGQGRGSQPQHF.

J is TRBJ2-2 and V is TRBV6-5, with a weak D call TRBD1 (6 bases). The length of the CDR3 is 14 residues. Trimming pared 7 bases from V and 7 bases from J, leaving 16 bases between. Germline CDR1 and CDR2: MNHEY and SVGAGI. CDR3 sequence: CASNRGQGYGELFF. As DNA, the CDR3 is TGTGCCAGCAACCGCGGGCAGGGGTACGGGGAGCTGTTTTTT.

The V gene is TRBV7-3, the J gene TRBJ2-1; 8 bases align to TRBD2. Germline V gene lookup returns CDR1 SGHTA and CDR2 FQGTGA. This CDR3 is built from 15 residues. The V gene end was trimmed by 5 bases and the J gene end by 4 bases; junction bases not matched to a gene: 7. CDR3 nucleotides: TGTGCCAGCAGCCCCTCCGCTAGCGGGTACAATGAGCAGTTCTTC. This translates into CASSPSASGYNEQFF.

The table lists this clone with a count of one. The CDR3: CAWTVYNEQFF. CDR3 bases: TGTGCCTGGACCGTCTACAATGAGCAGTTCTTC. The V call is TRBV30, the J call TRBJ2-1; D uncertain. The CDR3 spans 11 residues. V shed 4 bases and J shed 3 bases, with 4 bases lying between them. Per the germline V gene, CDR1 is GTSNPN and CDR2 is SVGIG (reference sequence).

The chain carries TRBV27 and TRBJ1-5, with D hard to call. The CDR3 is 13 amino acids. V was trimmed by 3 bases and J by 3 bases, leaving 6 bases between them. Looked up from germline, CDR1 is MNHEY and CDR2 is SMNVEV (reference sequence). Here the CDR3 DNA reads TGTGCCAGCAGTTTGGCGGTCAATCAGCCCCAGCATTTT. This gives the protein CASSLAVNQPQHF.

This CDR3 reads CASSLEWTATNEKLFF. As DNA, the CDR3 is TGTGCCAGCAGCTTGGAGTGGACTGCAACTAATGAAAAACTGTTTTTT. The genes are TRBV5-5 and TRBJ1-4; no clear D gene. The V end lost 0 bases, the J end lost 0 bases, and 9 bases lay between the germline ends. CDR3 length equals 16 residues. Germline loops: CDR1 SGHKS, CDR2 YYEKEE (reference sequence). The full variable domain, completed using reference TRBV5-5 and TRBJ1-4, is DAGVTQSPTHLIKTRGQQVTLRCSPISGHKSVSWYQQVLGQGPQFIFQYYEKEERGRGNFPDRFSARQFPNYSSELNVNALLLGDSALYLCASSLEWTATNEKLFFGSGTQLSVL.

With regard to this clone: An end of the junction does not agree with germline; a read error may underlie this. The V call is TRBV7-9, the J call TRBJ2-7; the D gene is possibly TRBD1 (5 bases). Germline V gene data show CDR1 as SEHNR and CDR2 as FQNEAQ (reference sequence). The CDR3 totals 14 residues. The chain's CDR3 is CSSSSPTGTYEQYF. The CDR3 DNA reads TGTTCCAGCAGCTCGCCCACAGGTACCTACGAGCAGTACTTC.

For the CDR3, the DNA is TGCGCCAGCAGCTTGGATGGGGGCCTCTACGAGCAGTACTTC. Its translation is CASSLDGGLYEQYF. J is TRBJ2-7 and V is TRBV5-1; a weak D match, TRBD1 (6 bases). This CDR3 has 14 residues. Trimming shortened V by 0 bases and J by 3 bases, and 10 bases separated the two germline ends. In germline, CDR1 is SGHRS, CDR2 YFSETQ. Full variable domain (remainder filled in from reference TRBV5-1 and TRBJ2-7): KAGVTQTPRYLIKTRGQQVTLSCSPISGHRSVSWYQQTPGQGLQFLFEYFSETQRNKGNFPGRFSGRQFSNSRSEMNVSTLELGDSALYLCASSLDGGLYEQYFGPGTRLTVT.

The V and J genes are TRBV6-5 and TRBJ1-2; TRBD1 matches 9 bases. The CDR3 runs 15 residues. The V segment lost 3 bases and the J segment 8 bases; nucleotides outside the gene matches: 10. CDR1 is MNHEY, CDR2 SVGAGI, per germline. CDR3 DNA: TGTGCCAGCAGTTATGGACAGGGGTCTCTAGGAGGCTACACCTTC. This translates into CASSYGQGSLGGYTF.

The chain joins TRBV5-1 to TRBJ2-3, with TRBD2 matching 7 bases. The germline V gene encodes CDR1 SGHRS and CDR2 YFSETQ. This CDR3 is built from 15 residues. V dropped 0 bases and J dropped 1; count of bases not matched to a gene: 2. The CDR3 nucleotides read TGCGCCAGCAGCTTGGAGGGGAGGGGCACAGATACGCAGTATTTT. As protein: CASSLEGRGTDTQYF.